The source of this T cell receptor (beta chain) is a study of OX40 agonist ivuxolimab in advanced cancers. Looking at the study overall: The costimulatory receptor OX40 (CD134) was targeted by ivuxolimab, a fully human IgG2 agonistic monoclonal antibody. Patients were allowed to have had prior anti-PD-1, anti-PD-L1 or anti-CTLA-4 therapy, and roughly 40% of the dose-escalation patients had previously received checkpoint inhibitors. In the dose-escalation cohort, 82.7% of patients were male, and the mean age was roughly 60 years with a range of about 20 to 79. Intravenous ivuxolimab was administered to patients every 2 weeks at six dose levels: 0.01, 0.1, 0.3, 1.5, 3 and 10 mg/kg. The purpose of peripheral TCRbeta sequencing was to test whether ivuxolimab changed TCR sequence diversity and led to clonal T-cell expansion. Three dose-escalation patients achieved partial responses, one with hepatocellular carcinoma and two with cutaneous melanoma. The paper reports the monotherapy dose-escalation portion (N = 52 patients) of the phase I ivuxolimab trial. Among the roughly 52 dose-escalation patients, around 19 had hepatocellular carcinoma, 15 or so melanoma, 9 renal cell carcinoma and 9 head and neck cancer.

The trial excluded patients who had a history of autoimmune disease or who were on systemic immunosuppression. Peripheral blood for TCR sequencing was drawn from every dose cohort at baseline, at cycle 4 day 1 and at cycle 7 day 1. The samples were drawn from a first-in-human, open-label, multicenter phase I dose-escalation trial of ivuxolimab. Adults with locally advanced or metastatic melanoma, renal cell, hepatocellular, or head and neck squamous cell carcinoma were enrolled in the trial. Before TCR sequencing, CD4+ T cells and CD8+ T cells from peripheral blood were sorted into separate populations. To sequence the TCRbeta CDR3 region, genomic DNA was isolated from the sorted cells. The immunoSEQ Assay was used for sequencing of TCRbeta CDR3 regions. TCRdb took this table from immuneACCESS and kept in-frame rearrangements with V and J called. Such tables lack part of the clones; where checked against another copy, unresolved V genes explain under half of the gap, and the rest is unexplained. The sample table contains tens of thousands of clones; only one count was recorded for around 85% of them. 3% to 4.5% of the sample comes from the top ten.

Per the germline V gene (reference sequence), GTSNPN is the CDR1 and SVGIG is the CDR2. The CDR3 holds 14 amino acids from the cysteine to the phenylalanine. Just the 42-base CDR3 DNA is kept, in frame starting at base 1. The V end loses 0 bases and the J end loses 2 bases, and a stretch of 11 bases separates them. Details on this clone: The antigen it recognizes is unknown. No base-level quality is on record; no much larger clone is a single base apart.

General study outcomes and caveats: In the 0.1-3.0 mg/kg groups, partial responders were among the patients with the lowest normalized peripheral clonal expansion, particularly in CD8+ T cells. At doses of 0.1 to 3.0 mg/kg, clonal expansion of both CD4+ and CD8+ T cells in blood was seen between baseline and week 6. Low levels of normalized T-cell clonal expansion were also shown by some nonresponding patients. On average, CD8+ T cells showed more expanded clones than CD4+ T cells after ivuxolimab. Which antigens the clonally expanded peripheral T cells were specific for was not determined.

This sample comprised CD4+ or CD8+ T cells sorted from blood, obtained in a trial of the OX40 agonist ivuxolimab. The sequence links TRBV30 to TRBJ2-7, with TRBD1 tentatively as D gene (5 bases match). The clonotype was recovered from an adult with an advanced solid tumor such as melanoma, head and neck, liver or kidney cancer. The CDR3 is CAWSVTGWAYEQYF. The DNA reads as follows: TGTGCCTGGAGTGTAACAGGTTGGGCCTACGAGCAGTACTTC.